Each of the 11 T cell receptor beta chains below was sequenced from the same sample in a study of blood T cell repertoires in COVID-19 (dated by TCRdb to the early 2020s). Libraries were built with the immunoSEQ multiplex PCR assay. TCRdb holds this immuneACCESS table with in-frame rearrangements only. Some clones are missing; in checked studies, unresolved V genes explain under half, and the rest has no known cause. Across this sample there are about 42,000 clones, with about 85% seen only once. The ten largest clones add up to around 13% of the sample. The sequencing sample was made of peripheral blood. The receptors here all came from a woman in her sixties or seventies in a cohort sampled during active COVID-19.

The chain is built from TRBV27 and TRBJ2-1; 8 nucleotides line up with TRBD2. This CDR3 is 16 amino acids long. Germline loops: CDR1 MNHEY, CDR2 SMNVEV (reference sequence). With 5 bases clipped from V and 0 bases from J, the junction kept 6 bases outside the gene matches. The chain's CDR3 is CASSNRAGDSYNEQFF. CDR3 coding DNA: TGTGCCAGCAGTAATCGAGCGGGAGACTCCTACAATGAGCAGTTCTTC.

V and J are TRBV12-3 or TRBV12-4 and TRBJ2-2, with 7 nucleotides matching TRBD2. This CDR3 comprises 12 residues. V gave up 4 bases and J gave up 7 bases; unmatched junction bases: 0. The CDR3 DNA reads TGTGCCAGCAGTTGGGGGGGCGGGGAGCTGTTTTTT. Translation gives CASSWGGGELFF.

The chain is built from TRBV9 and TRBJ2-1, with 7 positions matching TRBD1. The CDR3 consists of 17 residues. Germline CDR1 reads SGDLS; CDR2 reads YYNGEE. The ends lost 0 bases at V and 1 base at J; junction bases unmatched: 7. CDR3 sequence reads: CASSVGRGGLSYNEQFF. CDR3 nucleotides: TGTGCCAGCAGCGTAGGAAGAGGGGGCTTATCCTACAATGAGCAGTTCTTC.

CDR3 nucleotides: TGTGCCAGCAGCCAGGGGGCGGTCAATTCACCCCTCCACTTT. It is translated as CASSQGAVNSPLHF. V usage is TRBV9 and J usage is TRBJ1-6; 8 bases align to TRBD1. The ends lost 4 bases at V and 7 bases at J; junction bases unmatched: 4. The CDR3 totals 14 residues. CDR1 is SGDLS and CDR2 is YYNGEE in the germline V gene.

V gene TRBV30 combines with J gene TRBJ2-7, with 11 bases lining up with TRBD2. Losses at the gene ends were 1 base for V and 2 bases for J; bases not matched to a gene: 4. The germline V gene encodes CDR1 GTSNPN and CDR2 SVGIG (reference sequence). This CDR3 is built from 15 residues. In DNA form, the CDR3 reads TGTGCCTGGAGTGCGGGACTAGCGGTGACCTACGAGCAGTACTTC. This encodes CAWSAGLAVTYEQYF.

V usage is TRBV5-1 and J usage is TRBJ2-5; 7 nucleotides match TRBD1. The V segment lost 4 bases and the J segment 1 base; nucleotides outside the gene matches: 7. The V gene's germline CDR1 is SGHRS and CDR2 YFSETQ. The CDR3 totals 15 residues. CDR3 loop: CASSEGAIPQETQYF. In DNA form, the CDR3 reads TGCGCCAGCAGCGAGGGGGCGATCCCCCAAGAGACCCAGTACTTC.

V usage is TRBV19 and J usage is TRBJ2-6; 8 bases map to TRBD2. This CDR3 region has 16 residues. The germline V gene encodes CDR1 LNHDA and CDR2 SQIVND (reference sequence). Trimming took 4 bases from V and 4 from J; bases not matched to a gene: 6. The CDR3 region has the DNA TGTGCCAGTAGTACCCGGGGGGGGGCCGGGGCCAACGTCCTGACTTTC. Translating gives CASSTRGGAGANVLTF.

This chain uses TRBV7-3 with TRBJ2-5; 7 nucleotides line up with TRBD1. J was trimmed by 5 bases and V by 0 bases; bases with no gene match: 6. Germline CDR1 reads SGHTA; CDR2 reads FQGTGA. The CDR3 is 15 amino acids. CDR3 loop: CASSLTSDRAETQYF. The CDR3 DNA follows: TGTGCCAGCAGCTTAACTTCCGACAGGGCGGAGACCCAGTACTTC.

This chain connects TRBV19 to TRBJ1-3, with D perhaps TRBD1 (6 bases). The V gene's germline CDR1 is LNHDA and CDR2 SQIVND (reference sequence). This CDR3 has 14 residues. V was clipped by 6 bases and J by 3 bases, with 12 bases between them. The CDR3 is CASSPTGDGNTIYF. CDR3 nucleotides: TGTGCCAGTAGCCCGACAGGTGATGGAAACACCATATATTTT.

This clone was seen once. The V gene is TRBV6-5, the J gene TRBJ1-2; 7 bases align to TRBD1. Trimming cost V 4 bases and J 8 bases; bases outside gene matches: 4. Germline V gene data show CDR1 as MNHEY and CDR2 as SVGAGI. There are 12 residues in the CDR3. CDR3 sequence (DNA): TGTGCCAGCAGTTCCGAGGGGGCGGGCTACACCTTC. Translation: CASSSEGAGYTF.

This CDR3 is CASSPPTAEWTEAFF. For the CDR3, the DNA is TGTGCCAGCAGCCCCCCGACAGCCGAATGGACTGAAGCTTTCTTT. The gene calls are TRBV11-2 and TRBJ1-1; tentatively, D is TRBD1 (5 bases). Germline V gene lookup returns CDR1 SGHAT and CDR2 FQNNGV. CDR3 length equals 15 residues. V shed 5 bases and J shed 5 bases, with 18 bases lying between them.